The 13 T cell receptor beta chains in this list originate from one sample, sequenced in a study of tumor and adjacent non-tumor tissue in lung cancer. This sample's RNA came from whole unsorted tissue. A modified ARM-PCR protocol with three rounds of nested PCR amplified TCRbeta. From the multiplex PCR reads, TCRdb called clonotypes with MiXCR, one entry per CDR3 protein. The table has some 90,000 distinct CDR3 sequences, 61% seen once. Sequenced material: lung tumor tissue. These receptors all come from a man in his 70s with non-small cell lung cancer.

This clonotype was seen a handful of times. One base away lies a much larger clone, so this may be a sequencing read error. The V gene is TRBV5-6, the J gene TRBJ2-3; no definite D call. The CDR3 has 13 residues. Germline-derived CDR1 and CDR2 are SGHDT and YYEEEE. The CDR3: CVSSLYKTDTQYF. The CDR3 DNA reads TGTGTCAGCAGCTTATACAAGACAGATACGCAGTATTTT.

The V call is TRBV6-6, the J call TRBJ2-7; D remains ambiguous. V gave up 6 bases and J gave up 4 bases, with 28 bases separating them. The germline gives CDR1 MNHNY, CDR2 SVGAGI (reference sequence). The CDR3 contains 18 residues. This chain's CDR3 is CASSPPGGGSPSGYEQYF. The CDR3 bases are TGTGCCAGCAGCCCCCCGGGTGGTGGCAGTCCGTCTGGGTACGAGCAGTACTTC.

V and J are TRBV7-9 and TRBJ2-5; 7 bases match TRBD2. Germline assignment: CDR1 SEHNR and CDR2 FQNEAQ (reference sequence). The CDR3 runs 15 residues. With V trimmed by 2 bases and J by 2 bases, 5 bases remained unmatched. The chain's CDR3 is CASSLLAEPQETQYF. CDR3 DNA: TGTGCCAGCAGCTTACTAGCGGAGCCACAAGAGACCCAGTACTTC. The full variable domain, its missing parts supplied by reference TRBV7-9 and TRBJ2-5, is DTGVSQNPRHKITKRGQNVTFRCDPISEHNRLYWYRQTLGQGPEFLTYFQNEAQLEKSRLLSDRFSAERPKGSFSTLEIQRTEQGDSAMYLCASSLLAEPQETQYFGPGTRLLVL.

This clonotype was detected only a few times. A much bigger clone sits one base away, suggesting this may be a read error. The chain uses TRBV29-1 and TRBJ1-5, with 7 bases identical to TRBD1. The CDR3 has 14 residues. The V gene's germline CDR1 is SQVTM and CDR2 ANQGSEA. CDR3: CSVPSGGGNRPQHF. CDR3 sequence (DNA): TGCAGCGTCCCCAGTGGAGGGGGCAATCGGCCCCAGCATTTT.

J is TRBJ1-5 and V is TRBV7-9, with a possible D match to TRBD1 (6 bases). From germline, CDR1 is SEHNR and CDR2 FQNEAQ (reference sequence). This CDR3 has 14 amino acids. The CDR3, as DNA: TGTTCCTGCAGTCGGGGGCTCATCGATCAGCCCCAGCATTTT. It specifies CSCSRGLIDQPQHF.

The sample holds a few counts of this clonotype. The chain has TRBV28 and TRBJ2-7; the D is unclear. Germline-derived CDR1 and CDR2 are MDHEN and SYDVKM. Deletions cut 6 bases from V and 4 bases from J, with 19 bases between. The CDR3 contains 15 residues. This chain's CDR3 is CASRSRVGESYEQYF. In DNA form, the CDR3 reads TGTGCCAGCAGATCAAGGGTGGGTGAAAGTTACGAGCAGTACTTC.

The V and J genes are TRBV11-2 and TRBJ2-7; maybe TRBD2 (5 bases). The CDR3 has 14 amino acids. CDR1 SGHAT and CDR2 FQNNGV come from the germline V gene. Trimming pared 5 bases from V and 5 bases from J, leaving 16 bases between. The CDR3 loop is CASSVLARGHEQYF. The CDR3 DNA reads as TGTGCCAGCAGCGTCTTAGCGAGAGGCCACGAGCAGTACTTC.

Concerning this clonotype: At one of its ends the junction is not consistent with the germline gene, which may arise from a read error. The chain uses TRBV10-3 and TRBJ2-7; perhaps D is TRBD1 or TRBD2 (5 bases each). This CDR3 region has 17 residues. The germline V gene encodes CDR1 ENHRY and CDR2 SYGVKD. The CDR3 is CAISDPEVGSGTGEQYF. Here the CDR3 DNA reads TGCGCCATCAGTGACCCAGAGGTAGGGTCAGGGACCGGCGAGCAGTACTTC.

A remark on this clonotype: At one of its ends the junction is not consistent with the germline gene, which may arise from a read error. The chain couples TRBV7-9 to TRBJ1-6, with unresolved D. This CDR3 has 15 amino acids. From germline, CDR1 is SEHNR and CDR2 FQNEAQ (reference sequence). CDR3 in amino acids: CASSLASSPNSSLHF. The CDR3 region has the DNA TGTGCCAGCAGCTTAGCTTCCAGCCCTAATTCATCCCTCCACTTT.

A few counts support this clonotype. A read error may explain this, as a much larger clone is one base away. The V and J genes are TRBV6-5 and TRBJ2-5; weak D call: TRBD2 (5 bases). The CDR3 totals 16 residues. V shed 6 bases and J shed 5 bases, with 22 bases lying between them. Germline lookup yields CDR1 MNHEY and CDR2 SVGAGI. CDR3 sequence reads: CASSSPRTGNRETQYF. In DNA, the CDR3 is TGTGCCAGCAGCTCCCCCCGCACCGGGAACCGGGAGACCCAGTACTTC.

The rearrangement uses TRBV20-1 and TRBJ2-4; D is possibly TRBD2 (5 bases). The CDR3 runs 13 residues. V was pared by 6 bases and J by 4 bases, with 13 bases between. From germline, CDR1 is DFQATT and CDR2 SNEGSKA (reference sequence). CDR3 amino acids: CSADGLMKNIQYF. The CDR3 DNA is TGCAGTGCCGACGGACTGATGAAAAACATTCAGTACTTC.

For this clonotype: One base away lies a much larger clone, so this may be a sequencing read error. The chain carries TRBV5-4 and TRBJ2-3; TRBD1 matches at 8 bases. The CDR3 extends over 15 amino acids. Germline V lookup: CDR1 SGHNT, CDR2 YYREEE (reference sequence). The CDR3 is CASSDRQGKTDMQYF. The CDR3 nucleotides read TGTGCCAGCAGCGACAGACAGGGGAAGACAGATATGCAGTATTTT.

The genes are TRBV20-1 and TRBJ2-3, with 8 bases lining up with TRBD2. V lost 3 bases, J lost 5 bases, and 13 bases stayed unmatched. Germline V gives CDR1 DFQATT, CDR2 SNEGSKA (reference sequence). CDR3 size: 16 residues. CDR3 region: CSASGARGGAVDTQYF. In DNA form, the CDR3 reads TGCAGTGCTAGTGGCGCCCGGGGGGGTGCAGTAGATACGCAGTATTTT.